This T cell receptor beta chain was sequenced for a study of glioma-infiltrating T cells. Germline CDR1 reads MGHRA; CDR2 reads YSYEKL. CDR3 length: 17 residues. The junction had 3 bases not matched to a gene; V was cut back by 3 bases and J by 0 bases. TCR alpha and beta CDR3 regions were amplified from RNA using iRepertoire nested multiplex PCR. One-step reverse transcription and amplification started from about 100-400 ng of tissue mRNA or PBMC total RNA. One entry per CDR3 protein results from TCRdb running MiXCR on the multiplex PCR reads. The data show around 99,000 distinct CDR3 sequences, about 25% seen once. Details on this clonotype: No antigen is known for it.

General observations from the study: Non-neoplastic patients had below-expected tissue-blood divergence, while all gliomas exceeded expectation. Tissue and blood shared very few CDR3 sequences.

This TCR was recovered from a human donor with low-grade glioma or glioblastoma, undergoing nonglioma brain surgery, or in good health (not recorded which). The sequencing input was glioma tissue, nonneoplastic brain tissue, or PBMCs (not recorded which). The chain links TRBV4-1 to TRBJ2-1, with 12 bases that match TRBD2. The CDR3 coding sequence is TGCGCCAGCAGCCAGGGACTAGCGGGTACCTCCTACAATGAGCAGTTCTTC. As protein: CASSQGLAGTSYNEQFF.